This T cell receptor (beta chain) was sequenced during a study of shared clonotypes between healthy human individuals. Profiling relied on immunoSEQ multiplex PCR, and the TCRdb table lists in-frame clones only, not all of them. The sample includes over a million clones, roughly 97% of them seen just once. Germline V gene data show CDR1 as SGHRS and CDR2 as YFSETQ. V dropped 4 bases and J dropped 1; count of bases not matched to a gene: 13. The CDR3 covers 17 residues. This receptor was identified in a man aged 30-40 years in good health. V is TRBV5-1 and J is TRBJ1-1; 7 nucleotides match TRBD1. The sample taken for sequencing was naive CD4+ T cells sorted from blood. Indicated subset: CD45RA+ positively selected. The CDR3 coding sequence is TGCGCCAGCAGCCTGACAGGGAAAAATACTGGGAACACTGAAGCTTTCTTT. Amino acids: CASSLTGKNTGNTEAFF.